The T cell receptor (beta chain) described here comes from a study of CD8 T cells in Susac syndrome. About the study: When blood was collected, patients with Susac syndrome were therapy-naive, were taking corticosteroids, or were receiving intravenous immunoglobulin alone.

Worth noting for this clonotype: Its target is unknown.

RNA, at about 0.45 to 1 ug, was reverse transcribed with random hexamers. Amplification of TCR beta CDR3 across 54 Vbeta and 13 Jbeta was performed with immunoSEQ multiplex PCR. TCRdb independently ran MiXCR on the immunoSEQ multiplex PCR reads; one entry per CDR3 protein. The sample has 240,000 or so distinct CDR3 sequences, less than 96% seen once. The CDR3 has 13 residues. CDR1 and CDR2 (germline): MRHNA, SNTAGT. V was pared by 4 bases and J by 8 bases, with 3 bases of the junction left unmatched. Study-level results: The study acknowledged a relatively small number of individuals in its TCR sequencing and HLA analysis.

The authors negatively isolated CD8+ and CD4+ T cells and FACS-enriched TEMRA cells. This chain joins TRBV6-4 and TRBJ1-4; 8 bases agree with TRBD1. The clonotype originates from a human donor with Susac syndrome. Sample: CD4+ T cells from PBMCs. The CDR3 reads CASSARQGEKLFF. The CDR3 region has the DNA TGTGCCAGCAGTGCCCGACAGGGGGAAAAACTGTTTTTT.